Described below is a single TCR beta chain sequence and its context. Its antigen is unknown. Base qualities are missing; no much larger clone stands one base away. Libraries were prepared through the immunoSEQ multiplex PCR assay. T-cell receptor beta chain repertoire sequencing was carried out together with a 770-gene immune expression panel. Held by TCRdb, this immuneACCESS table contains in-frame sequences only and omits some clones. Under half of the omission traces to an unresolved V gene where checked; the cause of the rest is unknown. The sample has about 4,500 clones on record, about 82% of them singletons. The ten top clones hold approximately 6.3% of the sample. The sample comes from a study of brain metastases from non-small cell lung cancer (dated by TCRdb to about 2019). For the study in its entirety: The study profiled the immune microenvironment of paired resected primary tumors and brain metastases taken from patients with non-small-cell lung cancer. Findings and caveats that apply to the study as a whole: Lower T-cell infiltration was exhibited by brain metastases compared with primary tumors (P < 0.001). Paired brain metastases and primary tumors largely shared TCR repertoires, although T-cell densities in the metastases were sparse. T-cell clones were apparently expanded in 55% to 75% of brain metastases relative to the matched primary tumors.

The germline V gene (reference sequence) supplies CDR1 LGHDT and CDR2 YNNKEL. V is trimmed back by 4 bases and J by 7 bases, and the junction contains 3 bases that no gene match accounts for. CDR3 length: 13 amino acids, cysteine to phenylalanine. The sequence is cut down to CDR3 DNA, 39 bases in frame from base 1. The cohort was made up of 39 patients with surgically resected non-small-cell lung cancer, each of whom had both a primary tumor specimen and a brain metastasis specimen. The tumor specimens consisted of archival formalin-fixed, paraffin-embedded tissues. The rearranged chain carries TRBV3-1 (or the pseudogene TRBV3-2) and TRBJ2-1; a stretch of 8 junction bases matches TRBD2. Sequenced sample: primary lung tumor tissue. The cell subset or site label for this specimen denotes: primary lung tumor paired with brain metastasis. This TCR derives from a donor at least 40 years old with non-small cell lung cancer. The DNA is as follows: TGTGCCAGCAGCCGAACTAGCGGTAATGAGCAGTTCTTC. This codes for CASSRTSGNEQFF.